One sample yielded the 20 T cell receptor beta chains listed below, sequenced in a study of OX40 agonist ivuxolimab in advanced cancers. TCRdb's table, derived via immunoSEQ multiplex PCR, lists solely in-frame clones and lacks some. This table holds 20,000 to 30,000 clones, over 60% found once. Sequenced material: CD4+ or CD8+ T cells sorted from blood, taken in a trial of the OX40 agonist ivuxolimab. The receptors derive from an adult with an advanced solid tumor such as melanoma, head and neck, liver or kidney cancer.

The chain combines TRBV9 with TRBJ1-1; D is unresolved. V was trimmed by 0 bases and J by 1 base, leaving 7 bases between them. This CDR3 contains 14 residues. Germline lookup yields CDR1 SGDLS and CDR2 YYNGEE. This chain's CDR3 is CASSVEGQNTEAFF. In nucleotides, the CDR3 is TGTGCCAGCAGCGTAGAGGGCCAGAACACTGAAGCTTTCTTT. The variable domain in full, with the rest retrieved from reference TRBV9 and TRBJ1-1, is DSGVTQTPKHLITATGQRVTLRCSPRSGDLSVYWYQQSLDQGLQFLIQYYNGEERAKGNILERFSAQQFPDLHSELNLSSLELGDSALYFCASSVEGQNTEAFFGQGTRLTVV.

This chain joins TRBV6-5 and TRBJ2-7, with D unresolved. Germline V gene data show CDR1 as MNHEY and CDR2 as SVGAGI. The ends were cut back, 0 bases at V and 5 bases at J, with 11 bases in the middle. The CDR3 sequence is 14 residues long. CDR3 residues: CASSYSKGSNEQYF. CDR3 sequence (DNA): TGTGCCAGCAGTTACTCGAAGGGTAGCAACGAGCAGTACTTC.

This clone was detected only a few times. V is TRBV5-6 and J is TRBJ1-5; D gene unclear. Germline V gene sequence: CDR1 SGHDT, CDR2 YYEEEE. The V gene lost 1 base and the J gene lost 1 base, with 6 bases spanning the gap. The CDR3 runs to 14 residues. CDR3 coding DNA: TGTGCCAGCAGCTTGTGGGGAAGCAATCAGCCCCAGCATTTT. Its translation is CASSLWGSNQPQHF.

This rearrangement joins TRBV4-1 to TRBJ2-5; TRBD1 matches 7 bases. Germline lookup yields CDR1 MGHRA and CDR2 YSYEKL. V was clipped by 0 bases and J by 3 bases; unmatched bases: 10. The CDR3 contains 17 residues. CDR3 amino acids: CASSQEQGYRGEETQYF. In DNA form, the CDR3 reads TGCGCCAGCAGCCAAGAGCAGGGTTACAGGGGCGAAGAGACCCAGTACTTC.

This clone appeared a few times. CDR3 residues: CASSNGIREQYF. In DNA form, the CDR3 reads TGTGCCAGCAGCAACGGGATTCGGGAGCAGTACTTC. V is TRBV6-1 and J is TRBJ2-7, with a possible D match to TRBD2 (5 bases). The CDR3 consists of 12 residues. Per germline, CDR1 MNHNS and CDR2 SASEGT. V lost 6 bases, J lost 7 bases, and 13 bases lay in between.

The chain links TRBV9 to TRBJ1-2; TRBD1 agrees at 9 bases. This CDR3 contains 15 residues. The trim removed 5 bases at V and 8 bases at J, leaving 13 bases unmatched. The germline CDR1 and CDR2 sequences are SGDLS and YYNGEE. The CDR3 reads CASSPGWTGVQGYTF. The CDR3 DNA sequence: TGTGCCAGCAGTCCTGGGTGGACAGGGGTTCAGGGCTACACCTTC. The full variable domain, its missing parts supplied by reference TRBV9 and TRBJ1-2, is DSGVTQTPKHLITATGQRVTLRCSPRSGDLSVYWYQQSLDQGLQFLIQYYNGEERAKGNILERFSAQQFPDLHSELNLSSLELGDSALYFCASSPGWTGVQGYTFGSGTRLTVV.

The J gene is TRBJ1-1, the V gene TRBV9; D is perhaps TRBD1 (6 bases). Between the trimmed V and J ends, which lost 4 bases and 3 bases, there was a span of 13 bases. The CDR3 loop spans 14 amino acids. Germline CDR1 SGDLS, CDR2 YYNGEE. CDR3 nucleotides: TGTGCCAGCAGCCTCACATCAGGGGACACTGAAGCTTTCTTT. This encodes CASSLTSGDTEAFF.

The chain carries TRBV27 and TRBJ1-6; TRBD1 is a possible D gene (6 bases). V shed 3 bases and J shed 9 bases, with 15 bases lying between them. CDR3 size: 15 residues. Germline CDR1 MNHEY, CDR2 SMNVEV (reference sequence). The CDR3 DNA reads as TGTGCCAGCAGTTTGAGACAGGACTTTCTTTCACCCCTCCACTTT. It is translated as CASSLRQDFLSPLHF.

The V and J genes are TRBV9 and TRBJ1-4; possibly TRBD1 for D (5 bases). This CDR3 spans 13 amino acids. Germline assignment: CDR1 SGDLS and CDR2 YYNGEE. V was shortened by 0 bases and J by 8 bases, with 8 bases between the two germline ends. CDR3 sequence: CASSVGGKEKLFF. In nucleotides, the CDR3 is TGTGCCAGCAGCGTAGGGGGGAAAGAAAAACTGTTTTTT.

The chain carries TRBV7-9 and TRBJ1-1; 11 bases line up with TRBD1. Germline CDR1 reads SEHNR; CDR2 reads FQNEAQ (reference sequence). V was pared by 4 bases and J by 6 bases, with 19 bases of the junction left unmatched. CDR3 length equals 19 residues. In DNA form, the CDR3 reads TGTGCCAGCAGCTACGACTCGGGACAGGGGGAAAACGGGAGGTCTGAAGCTTTCTTT. This sequence encodes CASSYDSGQGENGRSEAFF.

This sequence joins TRBV7-2 and TRBJ1-6; weak D call: TRBD1 (6 bases). Trimming removed 1 base at V and 11 bases at J, with 12 bases between. This CDR3 contains 14 residues. Germline CDR1 SGHTA, CDR2 FQGNSA. The CDR3 coding sequence is TGTGCCAGCAGCTTAGGTGCCGGGGGGCCACCCCTCCACTTT. Translation gives CASSLGAGGPPLHF. The full variable domain, its missing parts supplied by reference TRBV7-2 and TRBJ1-6, is GAGVSQSPSNKVTEKGKDVELRCDPISGHTALYWYRQSLGQGLEFLIYFQGNSAPDKSGLPSDRFSAERTGGSVSTLTIQRTQQEDSAVYLCASSLGAGGPPLHFGNGTRLTVT.

In this sample, this clone turned up a few times. V is TRBV5-4 and J is TRBJ1-3; no reliable D call. The CDR3 extends over 15 amino acids. The V end was cut by 1 base, the J end by 0 bases, with 8 bases between. In germline, CDR1 is SGHNT, CDR2 YYREEE (reference sequence). This chain's CDR3 is CASSLSGPSGNTIYF. The CDR3 DNA reads as TGTGCCAGCAGCTTGTCTGGGCCCTCTGGAAACACCATATATTTT.

The rearrangement joins TRBV9 to TRBJ2-1; 11 nucleotides align to TRBD1. V was clipped by 0 bases and J by 5 bases; unmatched bases: 10. The CDR3 is 18 amino acids. In germline, CDR1 is SGDLS, CDR2 YYNGEE. This CDR3 is CASSVEGQGATIHNEQFF. The CDR3 DNA sequence: TGTGCCAGCAGCGTAGAAGGACAGGGGGCGACAATCCACAATGAGCAGTTCTTC.

This clone came up a few times. The chain links TRBV6-5 to TRBJ2-2, with a possible D match to TRBD2 (6 bases). V gave up 5 bases and J gave up 4 bases, with 8 bases separating them. CDR3 length equals 13 residues. Germline CDR1 is MNHEY and CDR2 is SVGAGI. The CDR3: CASSETSTGELFF. The CDR3 bases are TGTGCCAGCAGTGAGACTAGCACCGGGGAGCTGTTTTTT.

As for this clone: Since a much larger clone is just one base distant, this may be a read error. This chain connects TRBV4-3 to TRBJ1-1; D possibly corresponds to TRBD1 (5 bases). V dropped 5 bases and J dropped 3 bases, with 13 bases sitting between them. The CDR3 contains 14 residues. CDR1 is LGHNA and CDR2 is YSLEER in the germline V gene. CDR3 nucleotides: TGCGCCAGCAGCTTAATACGGGGGTACACTGAAGCTTTCTTT. It codes for CASSLIRGYTEAFF.

This clone is a singleton in its sample. This sequence joins TRBV9 and TRBJ2-3; D ambiguous. This CDR3 is 12 amino acids long. V lost 2 bases to trimming and J lost 5 bases, with 6 bases between them. Germline loops: CDR1 SGDLS, CDR2 YYNGEE. The CDR3: CASSVWGDTQYF. CDR3 in DNA: TGTGCCAGCAGCGTCTGGGGAGATACGCAGTATTTT.

In this sample, this clone turned up once. This rearrangement joins TRBV6-5 to TRBJ2-7; no firm D call. Germline V lookup: CDR1 MNHEY, CDR2 SVGAGI. The CDR3 length is 14 residues. V lost 2 bases and J 1 base, leaving 9 bases between the germline ends. The CDR3 loop is CASSYGDFSYEQYF. In nucleotides, the CDR3 is TGTGCCAGCAGTTACGGAGACTTTTCCTACGAGCAGTACTTC.

The genes are TRBV7-9 and TRBJ2-7, with 8 nucleotides matching TRBD2. The germline V gene has CDR1 SEHNR and CDR2 FQNEAQ (reference sequence). The CDR3 totals 12 residues. With V trimmed by 4 bases and J by 5 bases, 1 base remained unmatched. The chain's CDR3 is CASSSGGDEQYF. The CDR3 region has the DNA TGTGCCAGCAGCTCGGGGGGGGACGAGCAGTACTTC.

The chain couples TRBV18 to TRBJ2-7; TRBD1 matches at 8 bases. This CDR3 region has 14 residues. Unmatched junction bases numbered 5, after V lost 2 bases and J lost 5 bases. CDR1 and CDR2 (germline): KGHSH, LQKENI. DNA of the CDR3: TGTGCCAGCTCACCATCTCAGGGGGCCCACGAGCAGTACTTC. It codes for CASSPSQGAHEQYF.

The chain combines TRBV4-2 with TRBJ1-6; D is unresolved. Germline V gene sequence: CDR1 LGHNA, CDR2 YNFKEQ. The V and J ends lost 0 bases and 9 bases respectively, with 9 bases between them. CDR3 length equals 14 residues. The CDR3 loop is CASSQEAPSSPLHF. The CDR3 DNA follows: TGTGCCAGCAGCCAAGAGGCTCCCTCTTCACCCCTCCACTTT.